A selection of T cell receptor beta chains follows, all from one sample in a study of blood T cell repertoires in COVID-19. Repertoires were generated with immunoSEQ multiplex PCR, while TCRdb's copy carries only in-frame clones and drops some. The sample holds some 170,000 clones, around 84% seen once. Input material: PBMCs or T cells enriched from blood (not recorded which). The receptors stem from a man in his forties who had recovered from COVID-19. CDR3s include the opening cysteine and the closing phenylalanine or tryptophan. A D gene is named only where the DNA matches it firmly. Some rows mark clone size as missing; the rest say once, few, many or name a class of expanded clone.

size	J	V	D	length	CDR3	DNA
NA	TRBJ1-2	TRBV7-9	NA	13	CASRQGNLLGYTF	TGTGCCAGCAGGCAGGGAAACCTGTTAGGCTACACCTTC
few	TRBJ2-1	TRBV5-1	TRBD2	18	CASSELAGGLSSYNEQFF	TGCGCCAGCAGCGAGCTAGCGGGGGGCCTGAGCTCCTACAATGAGCAGTTCTTC
few	TRBJ1-1	TRBV5-1	NA	14	CASSLRGRDTEAFF	TGCGCCAGCAGCTTGAGAGGTCGGGACACTGAAGCTTTCTTT
NA	TRBJ2-3	TRBV7-6	NA	14	CASSLGGEADTQYF	TGTGCCAGCAGCTTAGGGGGGGAGGCAGATACGCAGTATTTT
NA	TRBJ2-5	TRBV24-1	TRBD1	16	CATSDLPGTGKETQYF	TGTGCCACCAGTGATTTGCCCGGGACAGGAAAAGAGACCCAGTACTTC
NA	TRBJ2-7	TRBV27	NA	14	CASSLQDRQGGQYF	TGTGCCAGCAGTTTGCAGGACAGACAAGGGGGGCAGTACTTC
NA	TRBJ2-7	TRBV5-1	TRBD1	13	CASSLTGVSEQYF	TGCGCCAGCAGCTTGACAGGGGTGTCCGAGCAGTACTTC
NA	TRBJ2-5	TRBV15	TRBD2	16	CATSLERAGGRETQYF	TGTGCCACCAGCTTAGAGAGGGCGGGGGGGCGAGAGACCCAGTACTTC
NA	TRBJ2-1	TRBV30	NA	15	CAWKSERIAYNEQFF	TGTGCCTGGAAGTCCGAGAGGATAGCCTACAATGAGCAGTTCTTC
NA	TRBJ1-3	TRBV15	TRBD1	17	CATSRARDRGSGNTIYF	TGTGCCACCAGCAGAGCAAGGGACAGGGGGTCCGGAAACACCATATATTTT
NA	TRBJ1-1	TRBV3-1/TRBV3-2	TRBD1	15	CASSARQGGNTEAFF	TGTGCCAGCAGCGCCAGACAGGGGGGAAACACTGAAGCTTTCTTT
NA	TRBJ1-6	TRBV9	NA	16	CASSAGPNGYNSPLHF	TGTGCCAGCAGCGCGGGTCCGAACGGGTATAATTCACCCCTCCACTTT
NA	TRBJ1-1	TRBV5-1	TRBD1	15	CASSLGTGLDTEAFF	TGCGCCAGCAGCTTGGGGACAGGGTTGGACACTGAAGCTTTCTTT
NA	TRBJ1-4	TRBV19	NA	14	CATTERGGNEKLFF	TGTGCCACAACGGAAAGGGGCGGAAATGAAAAACTGTTTTTT
few	TRBJ1-6	TRBV19	NA	14	CASRVGARNSPLHF	TGTGCCAGTAGGGTAGGGGCGCGTAATTCACCCCTCCACTTT
NA	TRBJ1-1	TRBV29-1	NA	10	CSVEDREAFF	TGCAGCGTTGAAGACAGAGAAGCTTTCTTT
many	TRBJ1-6	TRBV5-1	TRBD1	15	CASSLGGQAISPLHF	TGCGCCAGCAGCTTGGGTGGACAGGCGATTTCACCCCTCCACTTT
once	TRBJ1-4	TRBV30	NA	16	CAWRFLRGGSNEKLFF	TGTGCCTGGAGATTTTTAAGGGGGGGGAGTAATGAAAAACTGTTTTTT
NA	TRBJ1-5	TRBV25-1	TRBD1	15	CASSEGTGVFQPQHF	TGTGCCAGCAGTGAGGGGACAGGGGTGTTTCAGCCCCAGCATTTT
NA	TRBJ2-6	TRBV7-3	TRBD1	16	CASSLTGDSGANVLTF	TGTGCCAGCAGCTTGACAGGGGATTCTGGGGCCAACGTCCTGACTTTC
NA	TRBJ2-3	TRBV9	TRBD2	15	CASSVVSSGLNTQYF	TGTGCCAGCAGCGTAGTTTCTAGCGGGCTGAATACGCAGTATTTT
once	TRBJ2-1	TRBV7-8	TRBD2	13	CASTPGGEDEQFF	TGTGCCAGCACACCCGGGGGGGAAGACGAGCAGTTCTTC
NA	TRBJ1-1	TRBV5-1	NA	16	CASSLGQKSMNTEAFF	TGCGCCAGCAGCTTGGGACAGAAGTCGATGAACACTGAAGCTTTCTTT
NA	TRBJ2-3	TRBV5-8	TRBD2	14	CASNRLAGGQAQYF	TGTGCCAGCAACCGACTAGCGGGGGGGCAGGCGCAGTATTTT
few	TRBJ2-1	TRBV6-2/TRBV6-3	NA	16	CASSYWARAGDDEQFF	TGTGCCAGCAGTTACTGGGCAAGGGCAGGGGATGACGAGCAGTTCTTC
few	TRBJ1-2	TRBV7-9	TRBD1	14	CASSRPGQGMGYTF	TGTGCCAGCAGTCGACCTGGACAGGGAATGGGCTACACCTTC
NA	TRBJ1-2	TRBV5-1	TRBD1	13	CASSLGTGRGYTF	TGCGCCAGCAGCTTGGGGACAGGGCGGGGCTACACCTTC
NA	TRBJ2-1	TRBV3-1/TRBV3-2	TRBD1	12	CASSLNRGQQFF	TGTGCCAGCAGCCTTAACAGGGGGCAGCAGTTCTTC
NA	TRBJ1-4	TRBV12-3/TRBV12-4	NA	11	CASSLAGVMFF	TGTGCCAGCAGCCTCGCGGGGGTAATGTTTTTT
NA	TRBJ2-3	TRBV30	NA	15	CAWRGRDITGHTQYF	TGTGCCTGGAGAGGCCGGGACATAACAGGACATACGCAGTATTTT
NA	TRBJ1-2	TRBV24-1	NA	12	CATRDGGAGYTF	TGTGCCACCAGAGATGGGGGGGCTGGCTACACCTTC
NA	TRBJ2-3	TRBV5-1	NA	16	CASSLAIQFLTDTQYF	TGCGCCAGCAGCTTGGCCATCCAGTTTTTAACAGATACGCAGTATTTT
NA	TRBJ1-5	TRBV10-3	TRBD1	17	CAISEWGQGPFNQPQHF	TGTGCCATCAGTGAGTGGGGACAGGGGCCCTTCAATCAGCCCCAGCATTTT
NA	TRBJ2-4	TRBV6-1	TRBD2	13	CASSESGGNIQYF	TGTGCCAGCAGTGAAAGCGGGGGAAACATTCAGTACTTC
NA	TRBJ2-3	TRBV7-8	NA	16	CASSLPPGKSTDTQYF	TGTGCCAGTTCTTTGCCCCCCGGGAAAAGCACAGATACGCAGTATTTT
once	TRBJ2-7	TRBV7-2	NA	13	CASSLQFGNEQYF	TGTGCCAGCAGCTTACAATTCGGGAACGAGCAGTACTTC
NA	TRBJ2-3	TRBV10-3	NA	12	CAISALADTQYF	TGTGCCATCAGTGCCCTAGCGGATACGCAGTATTTT
NA	TRBJ2-1	TRBV29-1	TRBD2	13	CSVVAGGPNEQFF	TGCAGCGTGGTAGCGGGGGGGCCCAATGAGCAGTTCTTC
NA	TRBJ2-2	TRBV9	TRBD2	16	CASSNERGGDTGELFF	TGTGCCAGCAGTAATGAGCGGGGGGGCGACACCGGGGAGCTGTTTTTT
NA	TRBJ1-6	TRBV9	TRBD1	16	CASSVVGDRGESPLHF	TGTGCCAGCAGCGTAGTTGGCGACAGGGGAGAGTCACCCCTCCACTTT
NA	TRBJ2-5	TRBV27	NA	17	CASSPSSEGWREYTQYF	TGTGCCAGCAGTCCCTCGAGCGAGGGGTGGAGGGAGTACACCCAGTACTTC
NA	TRBJ1-1	TRBV7-3	NA	13	CASSEGVNTEAFF	TGTGCCAGCAGCGAGGGGGTGAACACTGAAGCTTTCTTT
NA	TRBJ2-5	TRBV11-2	NA	15	CASSFGRGPQETQYF	TGTGCCAGCAGCTTCGGGCGGGGGCCACAAGAGACCCAGTACTTC
NA	TRBJ2-3	TRBV1	NA	12	CTSGRVTDTQYF	TGCACCAGCGGGCGAGTCACAGATACGCAGTATTTT
NA	TRBJ2-1	TRBV24-1	TRBD2	15	CATSDAGVHYNEQFF	TGTGCCACCAGTGATGCGGGGGTTCATTACAATGAGCAGTTCTTC
NA	TRBJ1-2	TRBV5-1	NA	14	CASSTLDMNYGYTF	TGCGCCAGCAGCACACTTGACATGAACTATGGCTACACCTTC
few	TRBJ2-2	TRBV10-2	NA	16	CASSESESPGTGELFF	TGCGCCAGCAGTGAGTCGGAGTCTCCGGGCACCGGGGAGCTGTTTTTT
NA	TRBJ2-1	TRBV3-1/TRBV3-2	TRBD2	19	CASSPRVAGAISSYNEQFF	TGTGCCAGCAGCCCCCGGGTAGCGGGGGCCATTTCCTCCTACAATGAGCAGTTCTTC
NA	TRBJ2-2	TRBV18	NA	15	CASSPAVVNTGELFF	TGTGCCAGCTCACCGGCGGTGGTGAACACCGGGGAGCTGTTTTTT
NA	TRBJ2-2	TRBV7-2	TRBD2	18	CASSLALAGVANTGELFF	TGTGCCAGCAGCTTAGCACTAGCGGGGGTCGCGAACACCGGGGAGCTGTTTTTT
NA	TRBJ1-2	TRBV9	TRBD1	13	CASGGGSIGGYTF	TGTGCCAGCGGAGGGGGCAGTATAGGCGGCTACACCTTC
NA	TRBJ1-5	TRBV2	TRBD1	15	CASSISGGGNQPQHF	TGTGCCAGCAGTATTTCAGGGGGCGGAAATCAGCCCCAGCATTTT